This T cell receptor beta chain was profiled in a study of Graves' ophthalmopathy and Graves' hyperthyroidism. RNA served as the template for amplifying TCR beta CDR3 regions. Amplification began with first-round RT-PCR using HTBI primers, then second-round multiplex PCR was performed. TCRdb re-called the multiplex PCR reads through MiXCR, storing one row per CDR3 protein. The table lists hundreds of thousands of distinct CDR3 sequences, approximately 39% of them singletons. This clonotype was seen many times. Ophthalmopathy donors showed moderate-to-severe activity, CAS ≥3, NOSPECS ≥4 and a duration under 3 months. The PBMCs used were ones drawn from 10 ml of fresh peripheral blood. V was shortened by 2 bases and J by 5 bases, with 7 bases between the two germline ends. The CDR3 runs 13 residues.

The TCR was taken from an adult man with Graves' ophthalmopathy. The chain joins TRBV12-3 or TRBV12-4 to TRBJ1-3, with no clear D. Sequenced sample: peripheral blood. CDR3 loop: CASSLPARNTIYF. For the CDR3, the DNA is TGTGCCAGCAGTTTACCGGCCAGAAACACCATATATTTT.